This T cell receptor beta chain was profiled in a study of PD-1 blockade in classical Hodgkin lymphoma. Study results and limitations: It was reported that newly diagnosed patients had less baseline TCR diversity than healthy donors.

Germline V lookup: CDR1 KGHSH, CDR2 LQKENI. The CDR3 contains 12 residues. The trim removed 3 bases at V and 6 bases at J, leaving 1 base unmatched. Every single patient, without exception, relapsed after autologous stem cell transplantation, and brentuximab vedotin exposure varied. TCRdb's copy holds only in-frame clones and misses some; the assay was immunoSEQ multiplex PCR. The sample carries about 40,000 clones, over 70% recorded once. On this clone itself: What it binds is unknown.

The sample was peripheral blood mononuclear cells (PBMCs), taken at baseline. This sequence was found in a human donor with classical Hodgkin lymphoma. This chain joins TRBV18 and TRBJ2-7; 8 nucleotides align to TRBD1. CDR3 sequence (DNA): TGTGCCAGCTCACCGGACAGGGCCGAGCAGTACTTC. Its translation: CASSPDRAEQYF.